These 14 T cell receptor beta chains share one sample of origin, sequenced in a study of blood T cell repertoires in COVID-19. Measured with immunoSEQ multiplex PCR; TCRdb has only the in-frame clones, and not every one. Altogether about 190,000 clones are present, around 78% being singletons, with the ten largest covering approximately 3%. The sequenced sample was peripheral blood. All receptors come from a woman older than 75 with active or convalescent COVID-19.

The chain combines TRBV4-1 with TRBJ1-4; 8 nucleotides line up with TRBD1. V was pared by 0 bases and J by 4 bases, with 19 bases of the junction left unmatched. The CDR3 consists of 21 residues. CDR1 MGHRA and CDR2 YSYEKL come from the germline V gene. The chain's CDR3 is CASSQEEAANRDRYLNEKLFF. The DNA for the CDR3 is TGCGCCAGCAGCCAAGAAGAGGCGGCAAACCGGGACAGGTACCTTAATGAAAAACTGTTTTTT.

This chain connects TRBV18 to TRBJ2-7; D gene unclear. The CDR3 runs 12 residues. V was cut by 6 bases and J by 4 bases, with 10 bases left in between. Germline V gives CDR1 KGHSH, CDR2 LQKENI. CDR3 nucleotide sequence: TGTGCCAGCTCCCTTTCGGGTTACGAGCAGTACTTC. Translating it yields CASSLSGYEQYF.

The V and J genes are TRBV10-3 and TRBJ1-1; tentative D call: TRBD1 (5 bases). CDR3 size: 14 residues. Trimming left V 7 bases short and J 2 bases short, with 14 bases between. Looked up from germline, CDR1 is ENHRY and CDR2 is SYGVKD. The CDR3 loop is CAITGGAVNTEAFF. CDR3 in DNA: TGTGCCATCACCGGAGGGGCCGTAAACACTGAAGCTTTCTTT.

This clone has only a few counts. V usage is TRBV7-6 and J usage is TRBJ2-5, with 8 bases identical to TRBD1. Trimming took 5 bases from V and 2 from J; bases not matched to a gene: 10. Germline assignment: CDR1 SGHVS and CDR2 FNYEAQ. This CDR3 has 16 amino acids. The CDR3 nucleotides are TGTGCCAGCAGCAGAGTCGCAGGGGGCCGGCAAGAGACCCAGTACTTC. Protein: CASSRVAGGRQETQYF. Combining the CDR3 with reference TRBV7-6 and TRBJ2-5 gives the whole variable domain GAGVSQSPRYKVTKRGQDVALRCDPISGHVSLYWYRQALGQGPEFLTYFNYEAQQDKSGLPNDRFSAERPEGSISTLTIQRTEQRDSAMYRCASSRVAGGRQETQYFGPGTRLLVL.

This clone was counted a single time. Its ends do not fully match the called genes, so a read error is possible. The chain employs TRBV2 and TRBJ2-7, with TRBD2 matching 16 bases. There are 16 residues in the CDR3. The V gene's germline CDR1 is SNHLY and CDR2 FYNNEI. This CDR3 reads CASSEEGTSGGAPLLF. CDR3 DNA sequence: TGTGCCAGCAGTGAAGAAGGGACTAGCGGGGGGGCCCCCCTATTGTTC. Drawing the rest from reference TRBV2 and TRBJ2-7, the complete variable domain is EPEVTQTPSHQVTQMGQEVILRCVPISNHLYFYWYRQILGQKVEFLVSFYNNEISEKSEIFDDQFSVERPDGSNFTLKIRSTKLEDSAMYFCASSEEGTSGGAPLLFGPGTRLTVT.

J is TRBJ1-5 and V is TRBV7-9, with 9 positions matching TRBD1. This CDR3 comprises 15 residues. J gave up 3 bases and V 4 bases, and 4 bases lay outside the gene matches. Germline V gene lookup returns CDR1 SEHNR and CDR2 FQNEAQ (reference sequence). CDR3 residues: CASSWGTGSNQPQHF. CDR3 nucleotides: TGTGCCAGCAGCTGGGGGACAGGGTCCAATCAGCCCCAGCATTTT.

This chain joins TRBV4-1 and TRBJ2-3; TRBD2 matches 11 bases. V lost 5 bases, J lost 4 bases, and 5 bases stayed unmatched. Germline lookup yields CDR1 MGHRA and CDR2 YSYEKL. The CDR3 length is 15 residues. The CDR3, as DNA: TGCGCCAGCAGCATTAGCGGGGGGGCGGCAGATACGCAGTATTTT. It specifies CASSISGGAADTQYF.

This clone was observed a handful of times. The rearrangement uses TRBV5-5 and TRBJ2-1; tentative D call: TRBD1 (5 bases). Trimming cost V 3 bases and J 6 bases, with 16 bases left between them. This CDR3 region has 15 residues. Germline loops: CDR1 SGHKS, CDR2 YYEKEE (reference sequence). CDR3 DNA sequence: TGTGCCAGCAGCTCCAAAAGTGGGGCCCGCAATGAGCAGTTCTTC. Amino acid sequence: CASSSKSGARNEQFF.

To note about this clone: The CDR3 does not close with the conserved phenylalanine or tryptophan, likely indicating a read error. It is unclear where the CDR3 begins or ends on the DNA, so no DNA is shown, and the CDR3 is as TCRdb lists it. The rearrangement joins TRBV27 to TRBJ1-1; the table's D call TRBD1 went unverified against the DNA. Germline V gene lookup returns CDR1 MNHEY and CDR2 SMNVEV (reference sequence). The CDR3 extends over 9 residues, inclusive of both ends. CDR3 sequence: CASSFGDKI.

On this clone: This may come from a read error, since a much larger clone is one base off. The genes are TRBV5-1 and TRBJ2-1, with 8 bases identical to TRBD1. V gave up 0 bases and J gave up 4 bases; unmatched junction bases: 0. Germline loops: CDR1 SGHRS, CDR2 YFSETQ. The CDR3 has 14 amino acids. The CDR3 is CASSLGTGYNEQFF. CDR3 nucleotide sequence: TGCGCCAGCAGCTTGGGGACAGGGTACAATGAGCAGTTCTTC.

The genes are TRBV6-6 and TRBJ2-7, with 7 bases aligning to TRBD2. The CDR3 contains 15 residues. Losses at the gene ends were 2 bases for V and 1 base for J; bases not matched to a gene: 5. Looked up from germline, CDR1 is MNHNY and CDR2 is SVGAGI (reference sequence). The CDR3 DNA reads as TGTGCCAGCAGTTACGCACGCGGGGGATCCTACGAGCAGTACTTC. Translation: CASSYARGGSYEQYF.

CDR3 protein: CSVDRGNTGELFF. CDR3 DNA: TGCAGCGTTGACAGGGGGAACACCGGGGAGCTGTTTTTT. This sequence joins TRBV29-1 and TRBJ2-2; tentative D call: TRBD1 (6 bases). Trimming shortened V by 3 bases and J by 1 base, and 6 bases separated the two germline ends. There are 13 residues in the CDR3. From germline, CDR1 is SQVTM and CDR2 ANQGSEA.

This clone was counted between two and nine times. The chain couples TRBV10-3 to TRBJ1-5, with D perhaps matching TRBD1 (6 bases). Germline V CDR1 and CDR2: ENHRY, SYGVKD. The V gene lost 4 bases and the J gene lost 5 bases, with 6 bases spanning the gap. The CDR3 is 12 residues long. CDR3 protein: CAISAGDQPQHF. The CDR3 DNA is TGTGCCATCAGTGCAGGGGATCAGCCCCAGCATTTT.

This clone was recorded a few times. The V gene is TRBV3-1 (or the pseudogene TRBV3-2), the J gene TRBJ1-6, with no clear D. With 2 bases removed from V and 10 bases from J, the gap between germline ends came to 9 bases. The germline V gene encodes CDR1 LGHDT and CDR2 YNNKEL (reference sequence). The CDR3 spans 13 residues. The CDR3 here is CASSQSLRSPLHF. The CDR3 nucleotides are TGTGCCAGCAGCCAAAGTCTCCGGTCACCCCTCCACTTT.